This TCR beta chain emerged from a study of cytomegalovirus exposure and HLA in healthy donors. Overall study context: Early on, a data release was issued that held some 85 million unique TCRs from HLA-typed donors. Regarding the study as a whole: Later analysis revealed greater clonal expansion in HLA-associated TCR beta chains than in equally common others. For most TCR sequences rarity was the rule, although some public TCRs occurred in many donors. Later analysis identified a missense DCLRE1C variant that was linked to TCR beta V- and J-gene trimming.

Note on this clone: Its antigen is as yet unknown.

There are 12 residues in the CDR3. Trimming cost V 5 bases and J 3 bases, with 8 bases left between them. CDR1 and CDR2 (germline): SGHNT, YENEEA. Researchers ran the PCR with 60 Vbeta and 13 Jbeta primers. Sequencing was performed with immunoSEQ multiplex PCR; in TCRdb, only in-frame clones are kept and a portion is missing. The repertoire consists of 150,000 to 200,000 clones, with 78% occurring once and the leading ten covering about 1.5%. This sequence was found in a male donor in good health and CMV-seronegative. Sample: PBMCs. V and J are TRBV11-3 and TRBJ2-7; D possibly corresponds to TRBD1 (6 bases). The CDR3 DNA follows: TGTGCCAGCAGCCGGGACAACTACGAGCAGTACTTC. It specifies CASSRDNYEQYF.